These 27 T cell receptor beta chains originate from one sample sequenced in a study of T cells in Graves' hyperthyroidism and ophthalmopathy. The source material, RNA transcripts, was used to amplify TCR beta CDR3 regions. First-round RT-PCR targeting the TCR CDR3 was performed with the HTBI primer set. TCRdb re-called the multiplex PCR reads through MiXCR, storing one row per CDR3 protein. Of around 700,000 distinct CDR3 sequences listed, about 19% were seen once; the top ten hold approximately 16%. Material for sequencing was blood. The receptors stem from a woman aged 45-65 years with Graves' hyperthyroidism that later progressed to Graves' ophthalmopathy.

V is TRBV3-1 and J is TRBJ2-2; the D gene is possibly TRBD2 (6 bases). This CDR3 is 13 amino acids long. The V end was cut by 7 bases, the J end by 3 bases, with 9 bases between. Per germline, CDR1 LGHDT and CDR2 YNNKEL (reference sequence). CDR3 DNA: TGTGCCAGCACCGGGACTTACACCGGGGAGCTGTTTTTT. Protein product: CASTGTYTGELFF.

The chain links TRBV12-3 or TRBV12-4 to TRBJ2-1; 9 bases match TRBD2. CDR3 length equals 15 residues. V gave up 3 bases and J gave up 10 bases; unmatched junction bases: 10. CDR3 region: CASSLSLSGGLEQFF. CDR3 nucleotide sequence: TGTGCCAGCAGTTTGTCCCTGAGCGGGGGGTTGGAGCAGTTCTTC.

The V call is TRBV20-1, the J call TRBJ1-5, with a possible D match to TRBD1 (6 bases). The CDR3 sequence is 13 residues long. Germline V gene lookup returns CDR1 DFQATT and CDR2 SNEGSKA (reference sequence). Between the trimmed V and J ends, which lost 6 bases and 6 bases, there was a span of 15 bases. As DNA, the CDR3 is TGCAGTGCCCAGGACAGTGGGGCTCAGCCCCAGCATTTT. Translating it yields CSAQDSGAQPQHF.

Of note for this clonotype: With a much larger clone just one base away, this may be a read error. The chain links TRBV15 to TRBJ1-1; perhaps TRBD1 as D (5 bases). CDR1 and CDR2 (germline): LNHNV, YYDKDF (reference sequence). The CDR3 covers 12 residues. The CDR3 bases are TGTGCCACCAGCAGAGGCGAGGGGACTGCTCTCTTT. Protein sequence: CATSRGEGTALF.

This chain links TRBV15 with TRBJ2-7, with 12 bases aligning to TRBD2. The CDR3 contains 14 residues. Germline values: CDR1 LNHNV, CDR2 YYDKDF (reference sequence). With 6 bases clipped from V and 3 bases from J, the junction kept 3 bases outside the gene matches. In DNA, the CDR3 is TGTGCCACCAGTTGGACTAGCGGGGACTACGAGCAGTACTTC. Protein sequence: CATSWTSGDYEQYF.

This clonotype was seen ten or more times. The genes are TRBV7-9 and TRBJ2-7, with D perhaps matching TRBD1 or TRBD2 (8 bases each). The germline CDR1 and CDR2 sequences are SEHNR and FQNEAQ (reference sequence). This CDR3 has 15 amino acids. V lost 6 bases and J lost 6, with 21 bases in between. As DNA, the CDR3 is TGTGCCAGCAGAAGCGGGGGACAGGAACGGGTCGAGCAGTACTTC. Translation: CASRSGGQERVEQYF.

Comment on this clonotype: A much larger clone sits a single nucleotide away, making a read error possible. Likely a read error: the CDR3 ends without its conserved phenylalanine or tryptophan. The V call is TRBV11-2, the J call TRBJ1-5, with D possibly being TRBD1 (6 bases). Trimming removed 5 bases from V and 6 bases from J, with 11 bases in between. Per the germline V gene, CDR1 is SGHAT and CDR2 is FQNNGV. The CDR3 runs to 13 residues. CDR3 sequence: CASSVAGAQPQHS. CDR3 DNA sequence: TGTGCCAGCAGCGTCGCAGGGGCTCAGCCCCAGCATTCT.

The J gene is TRBJ1-5, the V gene TRBV3-1; TRBD1 agrees at 7 bases. CDR3 size: 14 residues. V was pared by 2 bases and J by 7 bases, with 5 bases of the junction left unmatched. Germline V gene sequence: CDR1 LGHDT, CDR2 YNNKEL (reference sequence). This CDR3 is CASSQTGDGQPQHF. As DNA, the CDR3 is TGTGCCAGCAGCCAAACAGGGGACGGACAGCCCCAGCATTTT.

The rearrangement links TRBV6-1 to TRBJ1-1; unclear D gene. Germline loops: CDR1 MNHNS, CDR2 SASEGT. The CDR3 loop spans 13 amino acids. V gave up 5 bases and J gave up 7 bases, with 14 bases separating them. Here the CDR3 DNA reads TGTGCCAGCAGTCATGGGGTCCGACTTGAAGCTTTCTTT. It is translated as CASSHGVRLEAFF.

This clonotype was recorded at least ten times. The rearrangement uses TRBV12-3 or TRBV12-4 and TRBJ1-5; D gene ambiguous. V gave up 3 bases and J gave up 5 bases, with 11 bases separating them. This CDR3 has 14 residues. CDR3 sequence reads: CASSFQITDQPQHF. The CDR3 region has the DNA TGTGCCAGCAGTTTCCAGATTACCGATCAGCCCCAGCATTTT.

Ten or more counts support this clonotype. The V call is TRBV20-1, the J call TRBJ2-1, with TRBD1 identical over 9 bases. Germline values: CDR1 DFQATT, CDR2 SNEGSKA (reference sequence). V dropped 0 bases and J dropped 1; count of bases not matched to a gene: 4. The CDR3 runs 16 residues. The CDR3 region is CSARDGTGPSYNEQFF. In DNA, the CDR3 is TGCAGTGCTAGAGATGGGACAGGGCCGTCCTACAATGAGCAGTTCTTC.

This clonotype has a count of ten or more. The chain has TRBV2 and TRBJ1-5; 9 nucleotides agree with TRBD1. The CDR3 length is 16 residues. Unmatched junction bases numbered 5, after V lost 2 bases and J lost 3 bases. The V gene's germline CDR1 is SNHLY and CDR2 FYNNEI. DNA of the CDR3: TGTGCCAGCAGTGAATATTGGACAGGGGACAATCAGCCCCAGCATTTT. Encoded protein: CASSEYWTGDNQPQHF.

This clonotype showed up just a few times. The V call is TRBV4-2, the J call TRBJ1-1, with D unclear. V was clipped by 0 bases and J by 2 bases, with 7 bases between them. Looked up from germline, CDR1 is LGHNA and CDR2 is YNFKEQ. This CDR3 spans 14 amino acids. CDR3 sequence (DNA): TGTGCCAGCAGCCAAGAAGCGGTTAACACTGAAGCTTTCTTT. This translates into CASSQEAVNTEAFF.

The table lists this clonotype with many counts. The V call is TRBV12-3 or TRBV12-4, the J call TRBJ1-6; tentatively, D is TRBD1 (5 bases). This CDR3 is 14 amino acids long. With 3 bases removed from V and 8 bases from J, the gap between germline ends came to 11 bases. The CDR3, as DNA: TGTGCCAGCAGTTTCTTGGGGCTCGATTCACCCCTCCACTTT. Residues: CASSFLGLDSPLHF.

V is TRBV19 and J is TRBJ1-5, with 8 bases lining up with TRBD1. The V gene end was trimmed by 5 bases and the J gene end by 7 bases; junction bases not matched to a gene: 7. The CDR3 length is 14 residues. Germline V gives CDR1 LNHDA, CDR2 SQIVND (reference sequence). CDR3 protein: CASSLTGAHQPQHF. The CDR3 nucleotides read TGTGCCAGTAGTCTGACAGGGGCCCACCAGCCCCAGCATTTT.

The table lists this clonotype with many counts. V and J are TRBV7-3 and TRBJ2-1; no clear D. The V end was cut by 5 bases, the J end by 4 bases, with 12 bases between. The CDR3 loop spans 14 amino acids. The germline V gene encodes CDR1 SGHTA and CDR2 FQGTGA. The DNA for the CDR3 is TGTGCCAGCAGCCCAAGACACTTATACAATGAGCAGTTCTTC. Its protein is CASSPRHLYNEQFF.

V usage is TRBV2 and J usage is TRBJ1-1; D gene unclear. The CDR3 is 14 amino acids. CDR1 is SNHLY and CDR2 is FYNNEI in the germline V gene. V was clipped by 3 bases and J by 6 bases, with 14 bases between them. The CDR3 bases are TGTGCCAGCAGTGAGACGACAATCGGCCCTGAAGCTTTCTTT. It translates to CASSETTIGPEAFF.

The chain joins TRBV10-3 to TRBJ1-5; TRBD1 agrees at 10 bases. Trimming removed 4 bases from V and 2 bases from J; junction bases left unmatched: 5. This CDR3 region has 16 residues. The V gene's germline CDR1 is ENHRY and CDR2 SYGVKD. The DNA for the CDR3 is TGTGCCATCAGTGGGACAGGGGGTTTCGGCAATCAGCCCCAGCATTTT. This gives the protein CAISGTGGFGNQPQHF.

This clonotype was counted many times. The chain combines TRBV2 with TRBJ2-5, with TRBD1 as a possible D gene (7 bases). Germline-derived CDR1 and CDR2 are SNHLY and FYNNEI. V was trimmed by 3 bases and J by 4 bases, leaving 15 bases between them. CDR3 length equals 15 residues. The chain's CDR3 is CASSDVRQGGETQYF. As DNA, the CDR3 is TGTGCCAGCAGTGACGTCCGGCAGGGGGGAGAGACCCAGTACTTC.

CDR3 sequence reads: CASSALAGGPVGELFF. DNA of the CDR3: TGTGCCAGCAGCGCTCTAGCGGGGGGGCCGGTCGGGGAGCTGTTTTTT. The gene calls are TRBV2 and TRBJ2-2; 12 bases match TRBD2. CDR1 and CDR2 from the germline V gene are SNHLY and FYNNEI. V lost 6 bases, J lost 7 bases, and 9 bases stayed unmatched. The CDR3 length is 16 residues.

CDR3 DNA: TGTGCCAGCACCCCCTTGCAAGGCACTGAAGCTTTCTTT. Translation gives CASTPLQGTEAFF. The chain uses TRBV27 and TRBJ1-1, with D uncertain. V was cut by 7 bases and J by 4 bases, with 13 bases left in between. Looked up from germline, CDR1 is MNHEY and CDR2 is SMNVEV (reference sequence). The CDR3 spans 13 residues.

V usage is TRBV24-1 and J usage is TRBJ2-3; D tentatively reads TRBD1 or TRBD2 (5 bases each). Looked up from germline, CDR1 is KGHDR and CDR2 is SFDVKD. CDR3 size: 16 residues. Trimming cost V 4 bases and J 1 base, with 14 bases left between them. In DNA, the CDR3 is TGTGCCACCAGTGACCTTCCCGTGGGGGGCACAGATACGCAGTATTTT. Translation: CATSDLPVGGTDTQYF.

This clonotype has at least ten counts. This chain uses TRBV3-1 with TRBJ1-1, with D tentatively TRBD1 (5 bases). The V end lost 5 bases, the J end lost 5 bases, and 15 bases lay between the germline ends. Germline V gene data show CDR1 as LGHDT and CDR2 as YNNKEL (reference sequence). The CDR3 covers 14 residues. CDR3 nucleotides: TGTGCCAGCAGCTCGACCAGGGATTGGACTGAAGCTTTCTTT. Its translation is CASSSTRDWTEAFF.

This clonotype was seen repeatedly, ten times or more. The gene calls are TRBV12-3 or TRBV12-4 and TRBJ1-4; unclear D gene. V lost 4 bases and J lost 3, with 9 bases in between. The CDR3 is made up of 14 amino acids. CDR3 in DNA: TGTGCCAGCAGTTCGGTGTTGGCTAATGAAAAACTGTTTTTT. Its translation is CASSSVLANEKLFF.

This clonotype was recorded at least ten times. The genes are TRBV5-1 and TRBJ2-7, with 9 bases lining up with TRBD2. CDR1 and CDR2 from the germline V gene are SGHRS and YFSETQ. V shed 0 bases and J 6 bases; nucleotides not matched to a gene: 7. The length of the CDR3 is 15 residues. The CDR3 nucleotides read TGCGCCAGCAGCTTGGAATCTAGCGGGGTTTTCGAGCAGTACTTC. Encoded protein: CASSLESSGVFEQYF. Looking up the rest from reference TRBV5-1 and TRBJ2-7 gives the full variable domain: KAGVTQTPRYLIKTRGQQVTLSCSPISGHRSVSWYQQTPGQGLQFLFEYFSETQRNKGNFPGRFSGRQFSNSRSEMNVSTLELGDSALYLCASSLESSGVFEQYFGPGTRLTVT.

J is TRBJ1-5 and V is TRBV7-9, with 7 positions matching TRBD1. Germline V gene data show CDR1 as SEHNR and CDR2 as FQNEAQ (reference sequence). The CDR3 spans 15 residues. V lost 4 bases and J lost 3; bases outside the gene matches: 6. The CDR3 bases are TGTGCCAGCAGCTGGAACAGGGGTCTCAATCAGCCCCAGCATTTT. Its translation is CASSWNRGLNQPQHF.

This clonotype has at least ten counts. J is TRBJ2-7 and V is TRBV6-5; 10 bases fit TRBD1. The CDR3 contains 16 residues. V lost 0 bases, J lost 2 bases, and 4 bases stayed unmatched. Germline-derived CDR1 and CDR2 are MNHEY and SVGAGI. The CDR3 nucleotides are TGTGCCAGCAGTTACTCGGGACAGGGGCTAGCCTACGAGCAGTACTTC. Encoded protein: CASSYSGQGLAYEQYF.